This passage covers 23 T cell receptor beta chains from one sample sequenced in a study of early T cells in non-severe SARS-CoV-2 infection. TCRdb reanalysed the 5' RACE reads using MiXCR and keeps one entry per CDR3 protein. The sample consists of roughly 63,000 distinct CDR3 sequences, around 12% of them appearing once. The source material was whole blood. The receptors here all came from an adult who was a healthcare worker with PCR-confirmed SARS-CoV-2 infection or an uninfected control (not recorded which).

This clonotype was detected ten times or more. The chain carries TRBV4-1 and TRBJ2-3, with D maybe TRBD1 (5 bases). Trimming left V 6 bases short and J 2 bases short, with 15 bases between. CDR3 length: 15 residues. Germline CDR1 is MGHRA and CDR2 is YSYEKL. The CDR3 loop reads CASSPAGHDTDTQYF. CDR3 DNA sequence: TGCGCCAGCAGTCCTGCCGGACACGACACAGATACGCAGTATTTT.

As DNA, the CDR3 is TGCGCCAGCAGCTTGGGCCGGCACAGGGCTTATGAGAACACTGAAGCTTTCTTT. It codes for CASSLGRHRAYENTEAFF. The rearrangement joins TRBV5-1 to TRBJ1-1; D is perhaps TRBD1 (6 bases). This CDR3 region has 18 residues. V was cut by 0 bases and J by 1 base, with 19 bases left in between. The germline CDR1 and CDR2 sequences are SGHRS and YFSETQ.

By share, this clonotype ranks as medium-sized. The chain carries TRBV29-1 and TRBJ2-1, with D possibly called TRBD1 or TRBD2 (5 bases each). The germline V gene encodes CDR1 SQVTM and CDR2 ANQGSEA. V lost 7 bases, J lost 4 bases, and 20 bases lay in between. The length of the CDR3 is 15 residues. The DNA of the CDR3 is TGCAGCGCTTCCGGGGCGCCAGAAGCTTACAATGAGCAGTTCTTC. It specifies CSASGAPEAYNEQFF.

This clonotype was recorded a few times. V gene TRBV12-3 or TRBV12-4 combines with J gene TRBJ1-3; a weak D match, TRBD1 (6 bases). V was clipped by 3 bases and J by 4 bases, with 19 bases between them. The CDR3 consists of 17 residues. CDR3 residues: CASSFVGWGDRGNTIYF. The CDR3 DNA reads as TGTGCCAGCAGTTTCGTAGGTTGGGGAGACAGGGGAAACACCATATATTTT.

This clonotype showed up just a few times. This chain uses TRBV29-1 with TRBJ2-7; no reliable D call. CDR1 is SQVTM and CDR2 is ANQGSEA in the germline V gene. The CDR3 is made up of 11 amino acids. Deletions cut 4 bases from V and 2 bases from J, with 6 bases between. CDR3 sequence reads: CSVAGPYEQYF. The CDR3 DNA follows: TGCAGCGTTGCCGGCCCCTACGAGCAGTACTTC.

The chain is built from TRBV3-1 and TRBJ2-2, with TRBD2 matching over 8 bases. J was trimmed by 6 bases and V by 5 bases; bases with no gene match: 5. In germline, CDR1 is LGHDT, CDR2 YNNKEL (reference sequence). The CDR3 has 14 residues. This CDR3 is CASSAGTSPGELFF. Written as DNA, the CDR3 is TGTGCCAGCAGCGCAGGGACTAGTCCCGGGGAGCTGTTTTTT.

The table lists this clonotype with many counts. The chain links TRBV14 to TRBJ1-1; D uncertain. Trimming shortened V by 0 bases and J by 2 bases, and 13 bases separated the two germline ends. Germline lookup yields CDR1 SGHDN and CDR2 FVKESK. CDR3 length equals 16 residues. The CDR3 protein is CASSQEGGLPNTEAFF. CDR3 sequence (DNA): TGTGCCAGCAGCCAAGAAGGCGGGCTACCAAACACTGAAGCTTTCTTT. Complete variable domain (other parts from reference TRBV14 and TRBJ1-1): EAGVTQFPSHSVIEKGQTVTLRCDPISGHDNLYWYRRVMGKEIKFLLHFVKESKQDESGMPNNRFLAERTGGTYSTLKVQPAELEDSGVYFCASSQEGGLPNTEAFFGQGTRLTVV.

The rearrangement uses TRBV7-2 and TRBJ2-1; TRBD2 agrees at 12 bases. Germline lookup yields CDR1 SGHTA and CDR2 FQGNSA. Germline trimming cut 0 bases from V and 11 bases from J; bases unmatched to any gene: 2. The CDR3 contains 14 residues. The CDR3 protein is CASSLALAGGQQFF. DNA of the CDR3: TGTGCCAGCAGCTTAGCACTAGCGGGAGGCCAGCAGTTCTTC.

The V gene is TRBV29-1, the J gene TRBJ2-5; TRBD2 might be the D (6 bases). CDR1 is SQVTM, CDR2 ANQGSEA, per germline. V lost 0 bases and J lost 0, with 17 bases in between. The CDR3 consists of 17 residues. Written as DNA, the CDR3 is TGCAGCGTTGAAGATCGGGGGAGAGGGAAATACCAAGAGACCCAGTACTTC. Encoded protein: CSVEDRGRGKYQETQYF. The full variable domain, completed using reference TRBV29-1 and TRBJ2-5, is SAVISQKPSRDICQRGTSLTIQCQVDSQVTMMFWYRQQPGQSLTLIATANQGSEATYESGFVIDKFPISRPNLTFSTLTVSNMSPEDSSIYLCSVEDRGRGKYQETQYFGPGTRLLVL.

In its sample, this clonotype was seen a few times. The chain links TRBV3-1 to TRBJ2-1, with TRBD2 identical over 7 bases. CDR3 size: 17 residues. Germline V CDR1 and CDR2: LGHDT, YNNKEL (reference sequence). The junction had 9 bases not matched to a gene; V was cut back by 1 base and J by 3 bases. CDR3 residues: CASSQGKGRGDYNEQFF. In nucleotides, the CDR3 is TGTGCCAGCAGCCAAGGGAAAGGTCGGGGGGACTACAATGAGCAGTTCTTC.

This clonotype has just a few counts. The CDR3 region is CASSLLAGGVNEQFF. DNA of the CDR3: TGTGCCAGCTCCCTTCTAGCGGGAGGGGTCAATGAGCAGTTCTTC. This chain joins TRBV27 and TRBJ2-1; 12 positions match TRBD2. The CDR3 has 15 amino acids. The germline V gene encodes CDR1 MNHEY and CDR2 SMNVEV (reference sequence). V lost 8 bases to trimming and J lost 6 bases; unmatched junction nucleotides: 8.

There are a few counts of this clonotype. The V and J genes are TRBV7-2 and TRBJ2-3; maybe TRBD2 (6 bases). This CDR3 has 16 residues. Deletions cut 5 bases from V and 6 bases from J, with 21 bases between. Per germline, CDR1 SGHTA and CDR2 FQGNSA. The CDR3 DNA follows: TGTGCCAGCAGCCCACCGCCGGGCGGGATAACGGATACGCAGTATTTT. Protein product: CASSPPPGGITDTQYF. The full variable domain, rest sourced from reference TRBV7-2 and TRBJ2-3, is GAGVSQSPSNKVTEKGKDVELRCDPISGHTALYWYRQSLGQGLEFLIYFQGNSAPDKSGLPSDRFSAERTGGSVSTLTIQRTQQEDSAVYLCASSPPPGGITDTQYFGPGTRLTVL.

This clonotype showed up just a few times. The chain links TRBV28 to TRBJ1-1; D is perhaps TRBD1 (6 bases). Trimming removed 5 bases at V and 0 bases at J, with 10 bases between. The CDR3 runs 14 residues. Germline-derived CDR1 and CDR2 are MDHEN and SYDVKM. This chain's CDR3 is CASSPGTLNTEAFF. The CDR3 nucleotides read TGTGCCAGCAGTCCCGGGACACTGAACACTGAAGCTTTCTTT.

This clonotype has only a few counts. The rearrangement links TRBV5-1 to TRBJ2-7; 14 bases line up with TRBD2. This CDR3 is built from 17 residues. V lost 4 bases and J lost 5; bases outside the gene matches: 11. CDR1 and CDR2 (germline): SGHRS, YFSETQ. The CDR3 reads CASSEGTSGSSSHEQYF. The CDR3 DNA reads as TGCGCCAGCAGCGAGGGGACTAGCGGGAGTTCTTCCCACGAGCAGTACTTC. Based on the CDR3 plus reference TRBV5-1 and TRBJ2-7, the full variable domain is KAGVTQTPRYLIKTRGQQVTLSCSPISGHRSVSWYQQTPGQGLQFLFEYFSETQRNKGNFPGRFSGRQFSNSRSEMNVSTLELGDSALYLCASSEGTSGSSSHEQYFGPGTRLTVT.

This clonotype was observed a few times. The rearrangement uses TRBV7-9 and TRBJ1-1; tentatively, D is TRBD1 (5 bases). V lost 8 bases, J lost 1 base, and 8 bases lay in between. Germline values: CDR1 SEHNR, CDR2 FQNEAQ (reference sequence). The CDR3 contains 12 residues. CDR3 region: CASAGTNTEAFF. CDR3 coding DNA: TGTGCCAGCGCCGGGACGAACACTGAAGCTTTCTTT.

The chain joins TRBV5-1 to TRBJ1-1, with 9 bases matching TRBD1. The length of the CDR3 is 15 residues. Unmatched junction bases numbered 9, after V lost 4 bases and J lost 5 bases. CDR1 is SGHRS, CDR2 YFSETQ, per germline. CDR3: CASSREGQGDTEAFF. The CDR3 nucleotides are TGCGCCAGCAGCCGAGAGGGACAGGGAGATACTGAAGCTTTCTTT.

The rearrangement links TRBV2 to TRBJ2-3; 11 bases fit TRBD2. In germline, CDR1 is SNHLY, CDR2 FYNNEI. V lost 8 bases, J lost 1 base, and 2 bases stayed unmatched. This CDR3 region has 14 residues. The CDR3 sequence: CASLGLAGTDTQYF. The CDR3 DNA is TGTGCCAGCCTGGGACTAGCGGGCACAGATACGCAGTATTTT.

In its sample, this clonotype was seen many times. V gene TRBV29-1 combines with J gene TRBJ1-3; the D is unclear. This CDR3 has 14 amino acids. Germline CDR1 SQVTM, CDR2 ANQGSEA. Trimming left V 2 bases short and J 0 bases short, with 8 bases between. The CDR3 nucleotides are TGCAGCGTTGAAAGTTACGACTCTGGAAACACCATATATTTT. It yields the protein CSVESYDSGNTIYF.

This clonotype was detected only a few times. This chain connects TRBV27 to TRBJ2-1, with D perhaps TRBD2 (6 bases). The CDR3 is made up of 15 amino acids. Germline CDR1 reads MNHEY; CDR2 reads SMNVEV (reference sequence). The V and J ends lost 4 bases and 6 bases respectively, with 16 bases between them. The DNA of the CDR3 is TGTGCCAGCAGTTCTGGGACTCTTTTTAGCAATGAGCAGTTCTTC. Its translation is CASSSGTLFSNEQFF.

The chain joins TRBV28 to TRBJ1-2; no definite D call. Germline CDR1 and CDR2: MDHEN and SYDVKM. The CDR3 loop spans 12 amino acids. V was clipped by 1 base and J by 6 bases, with 6 bases between them. The chain's CDR3 is CASSLSVNGYTF. The CDR3 DNA reads as TGTGCCAGCAGTTTATCGGTGAATGGCTACACCTTC.

In its sample, this clonotype was seen a few times. As DNA, the CDR3 is TGTGCCAGCAGTTCAGGGGTGAGGGAGCAGTACTTC. Protein product: CASSSGVREQYF. The V call is TRBV28, the J call TRBJ2-7, with D tentatively TRBD1 (6 bases). This CDR3 comprises 12 residues. V dropped 4 bases and J dropped 7 bases, with 11 bases sitting between them. Germline assignment: CDR1 MDHEN and CDR2 SYDVKM. The whole variable domain, filled in from reference TRBV28 and TRBJ2-7, reads DVKVTQSSRYLVKRTGEKVFLECVQDMDHENMFWYRQDPGLGLRLIYFSYDVKMKEKGDIPEGYSVSREKKERFSLILESASTNQTSMYLCASSSGVREQYFGPGTRLTVT.

This clonotype showed up many times. This chain links TRBV20-1 with TRBJ1-4; unclear D gene. V lost 0 bases, J lost 7 bases, and 12 bases lay in between. CDR1 is DFQATT and CDR2 is SNEGSKA in the germline V gene (reference sequence). The CDR3 is made up of 14 amino acids. The CDR3 loop reads CSARDPGTGEKLFF. As DNA, the CDR3 is TGCAGTGCTAGAGATCCGGGAACCGGTGAAAAACTGTTTTTT.

This clonotype has ten or more counts. The rearrangement links TRBV7-7 to TRBJ2-1, with unresolved D. CDR3 length: 14 amino acids. V was pared by 5 bases and J by 12 bases, with 20 bases between. Germline lookup yields CDR1 SSHAT and CDR2 FNYEAQ (reference sequence). The CDR3 reads CASSPQAGSIGQFF. CDR3 nucleotides: TGTGCCAGCAGCCCCCAAGCCGGGTCGATCGGGCAGTTCTTC.